The clone carrying this T cell receptor (beta chain) was found once. A single base separates this from a much larger clone, so it may be a read error. The data are from a study of blood T cell repertoires in COVID-19. About the research overall: Nucleic acid was either cDNA or gDNA, and it came from T cells, B-cell-depleted T cells, or PBMCs.

Methods used by the authors: Amplification from reference gene primers served as the basis for estimated nucleated cell counts. Clones were sequenced by immunoSEQ multiplex PCR, and TCRdb holds only the in-frame ones, with some missing. Clonal size and the V and J genes are those of that table, whereas D and trimming came from the DNA. This sample has about 180,000 clones; roughly 89% occur once, and the top ten carry under 3%. The germline V gene has CDR1 MDHEN and CDR2 SYDVKM. The V gene end was trimmed by 6 bases and the J gene end by 0 bases; junction bases not matched to a gene: 4. CDR3 length equals 15 residues.

This sequence was found in a woman in her forties with acute COVID-19. Sequencing was done on a sample of PBMCs or T cells enriched from blood (not recorded which). This rearrangement joins TRBV28 to TRBJ2-7; 11 bases match TRBD2. CDR3 coding DNA: TGTGCCAGCAGCCAAACTAGCGGGGGCTCCTACGAGCAGTACTTC. Translation gives CASSQTSGGSYEQYF. Full variable domain (rest looked up from reference TRBV28 and TRBJ2-7): DVKVTQSSRYLVKRTGEKVFLECVQDMDHENMFWYRQDPGLGLRLIYFSYDVKMKEKGDIPEGYSVSREKKERFSLILESASTNQTSMYLCASSQTSGGSYEQYFGPGTRLTVT.